The 9 T cell receptor beta chains presented below share a single source sample, sequenced in a study of early T cells in non-severe SARS-CoV-2 infection. TCRdb reprocessed the 5' RACE reads with MiXCR, giving one entry per CDR3 protein. The table records about 55,000 distinct CDR3 sequences, about 7.1% of them present only once. Sequenced here: whole blood, sampled at baseline. The receptors were gathered from an adult who was a healthcare worker with PCR-confirmed SARS-CoV-2 infection or an uninfected control (not recorded which).

This clonotype was recorded a few times. J is TRBJ2-2 and V is TRBV4-2; 12 nucleotides agree with TRBD2. The length of the CDR3 is 17 residues. CDR1 and CDR2 (germline): LGHNA, YNFKEQ. The V and J ends lost 3 bases and 5 bases, in that order; junction bases with no gene match: 7. For the CDR3, the DNA is TGTGCCAGCAGCCAGGTTCCGGGACTAGCGGGTACCGGGGAGCTGTTTTTT. Translation: CASSQVPGLAGTGELFF.

A remark on this clonotype: One base away lies a much larger clone, so this may be a sequencing read error. This sequence joins TRBV28 and TRBJ2-1; 9 bases map to TRBD1. V lost 6 bases to trimming and J lost 3 bases; unmatched junction nucleotides: 12. This CDR3 has 17 amino acids. Germline CDR1 MDHEN, CDR2 SYDVKM. CDR3 protein: CASRHPAGTGSYNEQFF. Here the CDR3 DNA reads TGTGCCAGCAGACATCCGGCCGGGACAGGGAGCTACAATGAGCAGTTCTTC.

This clonotype was seen a handful of times. The chain employs TRBV7-2 and TRBJ2-6; tentatively, D is TRBD1 (6 bases). This CDR3 comprises 17 residues. The V end lost 5 bases, the J end lost 0 bases, and 14 bases lay between the germline ends. The germline CDR1 and CDR2 sequences are SGHTA and FQGNSA. CDR3 amino acids: CASSPPGQTSGANVLTF. In nucleotides, the CDR3 is TGTGCCAGCAGCCCTCCGGGACAAACCTCTGGGGCCAACGTCCTGACTTTC.

This clonotype came up many times. The chain combines TRBV11-3 with TRBJ2-2; D is ambiguous. This CDR3 comprises 14 residues. V gave up 5 bases and J gave up 3 bases, with 10 bases separating them. Germline-derived CDR1 and CDR2 are SGHNT and YENEEA. The CDR3 reads CASSPTAHTGELFF. The CDR3 coding sequence is TGTGCCAGCAGCCCCACAGCTCACACCGGGGAGCTGTTTTTT.

This clonotype was observed a handful of times. This sequence joins TRBV9 and TRBJ1-1; TRBD1 is a possible D gene (5 bases). CDR3 length equals 15 residues. Germline CDR1 SGDLS, CDR2 YYNGEE. Trimming shortened V by 4 bases and J by 3 bases, and 16 bases separated the two germline ends. This CDR3 is CASSSGTALDTEAFF. CDR3 bases: TGTGCCAGCAGCTCAGGGACGGCCCTCGACACTGAAGCTTTCTTT.

This clonotype was detected ten times or more. This chain uses TRBV20-1 with TRBJ1-6, with 8 bases aligning to TRBD1. The CDR3 runs 16 residues. V lost 5 bases and J lost 0; bases outside the gene matches: 6. Germline V gene sequence: CDR1 DFQATT, CDR2 SNEGSKA (reference sequence). DNA of the CDR3: TGCAGTGCTTCCCGACAGGGGCGCTCCTATAATTCACCCCTCCACTTT. Protein sequence: CSASRQGRSYNSPLHF.

This clonotype was seen at least ten times. The gene calls are TRBV28 and TRBJ2-7; 8 bases agree with TRBD2. J lost 4 bases, V lost 4 bases, and 6 bases had no gene match. This CDR3 comprises 14 residues. Germline assignment: CDR1 MDHEN and CDR2 SYDVKM. The CDR3 DNA sequence: TGTGCCAGCAGTTGGGTCGGGGGGGCTTACGAGCAGTACTTC. This codes for CASSWVGGAYEQYF.

This clonotype showed up many times. The V call is TRBV7-2, the J call TRBJ2-1; D is uncertain. The germline gives CDR1 SGHTA, CDR2 FQGNSA. The CDR3 sequence is 14 residues long. The V and J ends lost 5 bases and 0 bases respectively, with 8 bases between them. CDR3 bases: TGTGCCAGCAGCGAGGACCCCTCCTACAATGAGCAGTTCTTC. It is translated as CASSEDPSYNEQFF. The full variable domain, in which reference TRBV7-2 and TRBJ2-1 provide the parts outside the CDR3, is GAGVSQSPSNKVTEKGKDVELRCDPISGHTALYWYRQSLGQGLEFLIYFQGNSAPDKSGLPSDRFSAERTGGSVSTLTIQRTQQEDSAVYLCASSEDPSYNEQFFGPGTRLTVL.

This clonotype was picked up many times. V gene TRBV7-2 combines with J gene TRBJ2-7, with D uncertain. Germline V gene data show CDR1 as SGHTA and CDR2 as FQGNSA. The length of the CDR3 is 13 residues. V gave up 2 bases and J gave up 5 bases, with 10 bases separating them. CDR3 in amino acids: CASSLLYDDEQYF. The CDR3 region has the DNA TGTGCCAGCAGCTTACTTTACGATGACGAGCAGTACTTC.